The rows below give T cell receptor beta chains drawn from one sample of a study of blood T cell repertoires in COVID-19. Clones were sequenced by immunoSEQ multiplex PCR, and TCRdb holds only the in-frame ones, with some missing. Of some 20,000 clones listed, approximately 90% are singletons. The specimen was peripheral blood. The receptors come from a woman aged 80 or over with active or convalescent COVID-19. CDR3s include the opening cysteine and the closing phenylalanine or tryptophan. The D gene is left open where the match is weak. A row's size may be missing; if present it is once, few, many or a size class.

J gene: TRBJ2-1; clone size: .; D gene: .; V gene: TRBV27; CDR3 protein: CASSPGFSSYNEQFF; CDR3 DNA: TGTGCCAGCAGTCCAGGGTTTAGCTCCTACAATGAGCAGTTCTTC
J gene: TRBJ2-1; clone size: .; D gene: TRBD1; V gene: TRBV11-3; CDR3 protein: CASSRDRGEQFF; CDR3 DNA: TGTGCCAGCAGCCGCGACAGGGGTGAGCAGTTCTTC
J gene: TRBJ2-7; clone size: .; D gene: .; V gene: TRBV5-6; CDR3 protein: CASSLVGGSSYEQYF; CDR3 DNA: TGTGCCAGCAGCTTAGTGGGCGGGTCCTCCTACGAGCAGTACTTC
J gene: TRBJ2-7; clone size: few; D gene: .; V gene: TRBV28; CDR3 protein: CASSLGGDRNYEQYF; CDR3 DNA: TGTGCCAGCAGTTTAGGGGGGGACAGGAACTACGAGCAGTACTTC
J gene: TRBJ2-7; clone size: few; D gene: TRBD1; V gene: TRBV5-4; CDR3 protein: CASSLSSGQTLSYYEQYF; CDR3 DNA: TGTGCCAGCAGCTTGAGTTCGGGACAGACTCTATCTTACTACGAGCAGTACTTC
J gene: TRBJ2-1; clone size: .; D gene: TRBD1; V gene: TRBV27; CDR3 protein: CASLTGTGPYNEQFF; CDR3 DNA: TGTGCCAGCCTGACCGGGACAGGCCCTTACAATGAGCAGTTCTTC
J gene: TRBJ1-4; clone size: .; D gene: .; V gene: TRBV2; CDR3 protein: CASSEVGLGINEKLFF; CDR3 DNA: TGTGCCAGCAGTGAAGTCGGACTGGGGATTAATGAAAAACTGTTTTTT
J gene: TRBJ2-3; clone size: .; D gene: TRBD2; V gene: TRBV19; CDR3 protein: CASSIRREPDTQYF; CDR3 DNA: TGTGCCAGTAGTATAAGGCGGGAGCCAGATACGCAGTATTTT
J gene: TRBJ1-1; clone size: .; D gene: .; V gene: TRBV5-1; CDR3 protein: CASSPSSSNTEAFF; CDR3 DNA: TGCGCCAGCAGCCCTTCCTCCTCGAACACTGAAGCTTTCTTT
J gene: TRBJ1-6; clone size: .; D gene: .; V gene: TRBV18; CDR3 protein: CASSPPEPLYNSPLHF; CDR3 DNA: TGTGCCAGCTCACCACCGGAGCCTCTTTATAATTCACCCCTCCACTTT
J gene: TRBJ1-2; clone size: .; D gene: TRBD1; V gene: TRBV7-9; CDR3 protein: CASSLVGTGLNYGYTF; CDR3 DNA: TGTGCCAGCAGCTTAGTAGGGACAGGGTTAAACTATGGCTACACCTTC
J gene: TRBJ1-1; clone size: .; D gene: .; V gene: TRBV14; CDR3 protein: CASSQGRHTEAFF; CDR3 DNA: TGTGCCAGCAGCCAAGGTCGTCACACTGAAGCTTTCTTT
J gene: TRBJ2-7; clone size: .; D gene: TRBD2; V gene: TRBV10-3; CDR3 protein: CAISESGTSGGGSEQYF; CDR3 DNA: TGTGCCATCAGTGAGTCCGGGACTAGCGGGGGGGGATCCGAGCAGTACTTC
J gene: TRBJ1-1; clone size: .; D gene: TRBD1; V gene: TRBV27; CDR3 protein: CASSGKDRVNTEAFF; CDR3 DNA: TGTGCCAGCAGTGGAAAGGACAGGGTGAACACTGAAGCTTTCTTT
J gene: TRBJ1-3; clone size: .; D gene: .; V gene: TRBV4-1; CDR3 protein: CASRPISGSGNTIYF; CDR3 DNA: TGCGCCAGCAGACCAATATCAGGGTCGGGAAACACCATATATTTT
J gene: TRBJ2-1; clone size: .; D gene: TRBD1; V gene: TRBV11-3; CDR3 protein: CASSSNRGNEQFF; CDR3 DNA: TGTGCCAGCAGCTCAAACAGGGGCAATGAGCAGTTCTTC
J gene: TRBJ1-4; clone size: .; D gene: .; V gene: TRBV7-9; CDR3 protein: CASSFSGQGNEKLFF; CDR3 DNA: TGTGCCAGCAGCTTCTCCGGGCAGGGGAATGAAAAACTGTTTTTT
J gene: TRBJ2-5; clone size: .; D gene: .; V gene: TRBV5-1; CDR3 protein: CASSPAGTARGETQYF; CDR3 DNA: TGCGCCAGCAGTCCGGCGGGGACGGCTCGGGGGGAGACCCAGTACTTC
J gene: TRBJ2-2; clone size: .; D gene: .; V gene: TRBV7-8; CDR3 protein: CASSLSRGTNTGELFF; CDR3 DNA: TGTGCCAGCAGCTTAAGTCGAGGAACGAACACCGGGGAGCTGTTTTTT
J gene: TRBJ1-6; clone size: once; D gene: TRBD1; V gene: TRBV19; CDR3 protein: CASSIAGQAMFYNSPLHF; CDR3 DNA: TGTGCCAGTAGTATTGCAGGACAGGCGATGTTCTATAATTCACCCCTCCACTTT
J gene: TRBJ2-1; clone size: .; D gene: .; V gene: TRBV7-3; CDR3 protein: CASSLETGRSYNEQFF; CDR3 DNA: TGTGCCAGCAGCTTAGAGACGGGTCGCTCCTACAATGAGCAGTTCTTC
J gene: TRBJ2-1; clone size: .; D gene: .; V gene: TRBV28; CDR3 protein: CASRIRGWRGNEQFF; CDR3 DNA: TGTGCCTCCCGGATCCGGGGTTGGAGGGGAAATGAGCAGTTCTTC
J gene: TRBJ1-1; clone size: once; D gene: TRBD1; V gene: TRBV2; CDR3 protein: CASSDRDRRNEAFF; CDR3 DNA: TGTGCCAGCAGTGACCGGGACAGGAGGAATGAAGCTTTCTTT